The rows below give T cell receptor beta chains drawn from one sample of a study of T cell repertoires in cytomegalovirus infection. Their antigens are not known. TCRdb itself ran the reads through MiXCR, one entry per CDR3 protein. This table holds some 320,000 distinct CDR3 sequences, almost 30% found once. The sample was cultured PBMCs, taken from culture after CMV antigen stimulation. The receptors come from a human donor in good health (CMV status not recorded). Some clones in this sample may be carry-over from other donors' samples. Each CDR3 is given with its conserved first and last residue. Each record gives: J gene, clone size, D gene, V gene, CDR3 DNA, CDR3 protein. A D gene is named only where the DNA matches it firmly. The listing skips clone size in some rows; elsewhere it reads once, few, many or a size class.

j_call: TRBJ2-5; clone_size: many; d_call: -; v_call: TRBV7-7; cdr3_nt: TGTGCTAGCAGCTTAAGCCAGTTAAAAGAGACCCAGTACTTC; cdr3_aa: CASSLSQLKETQYF
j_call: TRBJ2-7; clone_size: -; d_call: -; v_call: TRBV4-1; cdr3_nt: TGCGCCAGCAGCCAAGATCTCGGTCTTCGAAAGTCGTACGAGCAGTACTTC; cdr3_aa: CASSQDLGLRKSYEQYF
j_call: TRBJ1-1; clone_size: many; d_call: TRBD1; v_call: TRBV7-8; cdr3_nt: TGTGCCAGCAGCTCCGAACAGGGGACAGTGGGACGAGCTTTCTTT; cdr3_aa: CASSSEQGTVGRAFF
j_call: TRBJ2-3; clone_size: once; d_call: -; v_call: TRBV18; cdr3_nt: TGTGCCAGCTCACCCGTCACCCTGGGATTAGCGGATACGCAGTATTTT; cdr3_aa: CASSPVTLGLADTQYF
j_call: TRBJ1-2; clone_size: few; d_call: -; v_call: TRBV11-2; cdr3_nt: TGTGCCAGCAGCCTCAATCCCAGGAGCCTGTATGGCTACACCTTC; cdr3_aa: CASSLNPRSLYGYTF
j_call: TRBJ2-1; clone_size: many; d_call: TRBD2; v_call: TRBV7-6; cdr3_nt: TGTGCCAGCAGCTTAGCTAGCGGGAGTCGCGATGAGCAGTTCTTC; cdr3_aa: CASSLASGSRDEQFF
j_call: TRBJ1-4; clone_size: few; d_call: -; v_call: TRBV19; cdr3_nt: TGTGCCAGTAGAAGAAAGAGGGAGGATGAAAAACTGTTTTTT; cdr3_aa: CASRRKREDEKLFF
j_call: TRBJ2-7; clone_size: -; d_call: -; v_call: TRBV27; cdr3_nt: TGTGCCAGCAGTCGATGGACAGTTCTCGAGCCCCCCTACGAGCAGTACTTC; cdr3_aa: CASSRWTVLEPPYEQYF
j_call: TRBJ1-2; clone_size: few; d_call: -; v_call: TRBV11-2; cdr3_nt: TGTGCCAGCAGCTTAATTTATGGAGGGGATAGTGGCTACACCTTC; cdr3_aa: CASSLIYGGDSGYTF
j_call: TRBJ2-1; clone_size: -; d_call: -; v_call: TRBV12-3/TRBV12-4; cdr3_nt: TGTGCCAGCAGGGCTTACGGGACCCAACAGGATGAGCAGTTCTTC; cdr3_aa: CASRAYGTQQDEQFF
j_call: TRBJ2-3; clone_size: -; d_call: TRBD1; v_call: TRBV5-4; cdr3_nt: TGTGCCAGCAGCCTGACTGGGGGACAGGGTGGAGATACGCAGTATTTT; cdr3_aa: CASSLTGGQGGDTQYF
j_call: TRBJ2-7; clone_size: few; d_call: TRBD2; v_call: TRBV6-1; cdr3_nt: TGTGCCAGCAGTACCGGGGGGACTAGCGGGGTCGGCTCCTACGAGCAGTACTTC; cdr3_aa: CASSTGGTSGVGSYEQYF
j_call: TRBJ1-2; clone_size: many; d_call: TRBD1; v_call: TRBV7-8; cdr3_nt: TGTGCCAGCAGCCCAAGACAGGGGAACTATGGCTACACCTTC; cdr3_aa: CASSPRQGNYGYTF
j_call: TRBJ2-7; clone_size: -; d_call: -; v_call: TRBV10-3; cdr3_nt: TGTGCCATCACGGTCGGGGTGACGGACGAGCAGTACTTC; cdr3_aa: CAITVGVTDEQYF
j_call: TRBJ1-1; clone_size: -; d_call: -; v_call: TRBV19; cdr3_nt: TGTGCCAGTAGTATCTTAACCCGGGATTCTGAAGCTTTCTTT; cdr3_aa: CASSILTRDSEAFF
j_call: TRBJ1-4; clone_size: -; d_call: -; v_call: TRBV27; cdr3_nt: TGTGCCAGCAGTTTATCTCCACGGGACCCAACTAATGAAAAACTGTTTTTT; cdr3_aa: CASSLSPRDPTNEKLFF
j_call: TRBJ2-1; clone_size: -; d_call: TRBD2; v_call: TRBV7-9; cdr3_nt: TGTGCCAGCAGGCCATTAGGGGGGACTAGCGGCAATGAGCAGTTCTTC; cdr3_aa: CASRPLGGTSGNEQFF
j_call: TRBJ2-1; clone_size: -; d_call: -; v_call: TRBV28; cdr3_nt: TGTGCCAGCAGCCAAGATATCAACCTAGGGTTCTTC; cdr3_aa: CASSQDINLGFF
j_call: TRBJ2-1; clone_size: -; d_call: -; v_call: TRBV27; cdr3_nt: TGTGCCAGCAGTTATTCTGCGGTGGGTGAGCAGTTCTTC; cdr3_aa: CASSYSAVGEQFF
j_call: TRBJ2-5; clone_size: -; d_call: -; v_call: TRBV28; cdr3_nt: TGTGCCAGCACCCCGTATGATACGAGAGAGACCCAGTACTTC; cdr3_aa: CASTPYDTRETQYF
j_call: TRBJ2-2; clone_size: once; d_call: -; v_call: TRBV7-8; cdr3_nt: TGTGCCAGCAGCTTAGCGCGGATCACCGGGGAGCTGTTTTTT; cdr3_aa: CASSLARITGELFF
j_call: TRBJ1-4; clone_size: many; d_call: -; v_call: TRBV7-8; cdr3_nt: TGTGCCAGCAGCTTAGTGGGACAACCGGATGAAAAACTGTTTTTT; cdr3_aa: CASSLVGQPDEKLFF
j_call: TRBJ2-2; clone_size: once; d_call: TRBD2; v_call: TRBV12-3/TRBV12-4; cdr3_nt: TGTGCCAGCAGGGCCACGGCTAGCGGGGTCGGCGGGGAGCTGTTTTTT; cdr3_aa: CASRATASGVGGELFF
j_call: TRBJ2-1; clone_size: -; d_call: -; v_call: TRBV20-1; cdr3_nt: TGCAGTGCTAGCCCCGCGGGACATAACAATGAGCAGTTCTTC; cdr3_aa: CSASPAGHNNEQFF
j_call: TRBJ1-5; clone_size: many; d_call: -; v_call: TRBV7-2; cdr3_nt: TGTGCCAGCAGCTTAGTAGGTTCGCCTCAGCCCCAGCATTTT; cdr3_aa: CASSLVGSPQPQHF
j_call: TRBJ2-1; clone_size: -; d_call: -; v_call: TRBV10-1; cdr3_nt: TGCGCCAGCAGTGAGCAGGACCCGACGGGGTACAATGAGCAGTTCTTC; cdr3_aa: CASSEQDPTGYNEQFF
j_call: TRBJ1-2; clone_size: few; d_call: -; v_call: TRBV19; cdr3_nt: TGTGCCAGTAGTATGCGGGGTACGGACTATGGCTACACCTTC; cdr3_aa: CASSMRGTDYGYTF
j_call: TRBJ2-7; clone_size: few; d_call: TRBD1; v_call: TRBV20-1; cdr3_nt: TGCAGTGCTAGAGCCACAGGGGGCCGTGTGTCCTACGAGCAGTACTTC; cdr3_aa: CSARATGGRVSYEQYF
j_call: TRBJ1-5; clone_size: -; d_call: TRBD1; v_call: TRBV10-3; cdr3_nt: TGTGCCATCACCCCACAGGGGACACATCAGCCCCAGCATTTT; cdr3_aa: CAITPQGTHQPQHF
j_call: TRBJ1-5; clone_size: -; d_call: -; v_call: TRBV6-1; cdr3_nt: TGTGCCAGCAGTGTTATGCTTCAGCCCCAGCATTTT; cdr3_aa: CASSVMLQPQHF
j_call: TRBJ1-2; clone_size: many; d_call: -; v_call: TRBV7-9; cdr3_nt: TGTGCCAGCAGCTTAACGGGGACCACCTCTAACTATGGCTACACCTTC; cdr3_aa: CASSLTGTTSNYGYTF
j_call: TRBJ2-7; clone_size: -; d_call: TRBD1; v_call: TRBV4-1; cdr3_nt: TGCGCCAGCAGCCAGGCTGGACAGGTAGAGCAGTACTTC; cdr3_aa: CASSQAGQVEQYF
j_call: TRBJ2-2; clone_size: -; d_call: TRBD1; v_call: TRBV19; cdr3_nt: TGTGCCAGTAGTAGGGGGACAGGGGGAATCGGGGAGCTGTTTTTT; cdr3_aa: CASSRGTGGIGELFF
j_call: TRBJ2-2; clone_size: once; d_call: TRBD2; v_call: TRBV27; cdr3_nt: TGTGCCAGCAGGGGAGCGGGAGGACACACCGGGGAGCTGTTTTTT; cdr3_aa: CASRGAGGHTGELFF
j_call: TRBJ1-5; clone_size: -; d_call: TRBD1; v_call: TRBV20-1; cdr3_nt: TGCAGTGCTTTGACCCGGGACAGGCAGTATCAGCCCCAGCATTTT; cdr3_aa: CSALTRDRQYQPQHF
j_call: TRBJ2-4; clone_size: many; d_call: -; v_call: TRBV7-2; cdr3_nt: TGTGCCAGCAGCTCCTACGACTCGCGCGGGGTTCAGTACTTC; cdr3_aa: CASSSYDSRGVQYF
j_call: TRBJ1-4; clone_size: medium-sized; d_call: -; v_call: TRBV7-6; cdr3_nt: TGTGCCAGCAGCGGTAGGGGGGCGGCTAATGAAAAACTGTTTTTT; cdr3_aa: CASSGRGAANEKLFF
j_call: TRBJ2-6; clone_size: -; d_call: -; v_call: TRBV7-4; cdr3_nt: TGTGCCAGCTCGTCAGCCGGGGCCAACGTCCTGACTTTC; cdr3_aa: CASSSAGANVLTF
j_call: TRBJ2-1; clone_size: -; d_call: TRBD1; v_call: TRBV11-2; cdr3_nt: TGTGCCAGCACCCTCACCGGGACAGGGGCTGGAGATGAGCAGTTCTTC; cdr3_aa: CASTLTGTGAGDEQFF
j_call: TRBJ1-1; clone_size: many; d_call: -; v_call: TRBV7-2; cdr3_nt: TGTGCCAGCAGCTTACGGGGGACGGGCACTGAAGCTTTCTTT; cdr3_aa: CASSLRGTGTEAFF
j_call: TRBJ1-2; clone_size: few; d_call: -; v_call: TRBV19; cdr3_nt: TGTGCCAGTAGACCTTGGACAGCTAACTATGGCTACACCTTC; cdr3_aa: CASRPWTANYGYTF
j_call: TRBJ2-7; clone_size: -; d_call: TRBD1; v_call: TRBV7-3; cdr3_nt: TGTGCCAGCAGCTTAAGTCCAGGGGGAGCCTACGAGCAGTACTTC; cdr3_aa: CASSLSPGGAYEQYF
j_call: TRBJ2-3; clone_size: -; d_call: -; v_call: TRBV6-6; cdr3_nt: TGTGCCAGCAGTTACTCGGGTGATACTTTCACAGAAACGCAGTATTTT; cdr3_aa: CASSYSGDTFTETQYF